The clone carrying this TCR beta chain was detected once. The data are from a study of technical replicates of blood from several donors. Sequencing used immunoSEQ multiplex PCR; TCRdb keeps in-frame clones, though not all of them. The table has tens of thousands of clones, almost 96% seen once. CDR3 size: 12 residues. Germline CDR1 reads SGHDT; CDR2 reads YYEEEE. V shed 0 bases and J shed 5 bases, with 5 bases lying between them. The receptor was isolated from a human donor in good health. The chain carries TRBV5-6 and TRBJ1-1; D is unresolved. The source material was T cells isolated from PBMCs. CDR3 residues: CASSLDGTEAFF. The CDR3 bases are TGTGCCAGCAGCTTGGACGGGACTGAAGCTTTCTTT.